This paragraph reports one T cell receptor beta chain. Its antigen remains unidentified. This sample was taken from a study of cytomegalovirus exposure and HLA in healthy donors. As for the study in general: The approximately 710 first-cohort repertoires and the 130 or so validation repertoires shared the same platform, a later analysis reported. Study-wide points: The study listed some 160 cytomegalovirus-associated TCR beta chains. There were some public TCRs occurring in many donors, but most TCR sequences were rare.

Measured with immunoSEQ multiplex PCR; TCRdb has only the in-frame clones, and not every one. Of some 250,000 clones listed, nearly 90% are singletons. Germline-derived CDR1 and CDR2 are MDHEN and SYDVKM. This CDR3 is built from 14 residues. The ends lost 3 bases at V and 5 bases at J; junction bases unmatched: 5. Sequenced input: PBMCs. The chain has TRBV28 and TRBJ1-2, with 8 positions matching TRBD1. The sequence was obtained from a woman aged 18-29 years in good health and CMV-seronegative. The CDR3 DNA follows: TGTGCCAGCAGTTTGCAGGGGGCGCCGTATGGCTACACCTTC. It codes for CASSLQGAPYGYTF.